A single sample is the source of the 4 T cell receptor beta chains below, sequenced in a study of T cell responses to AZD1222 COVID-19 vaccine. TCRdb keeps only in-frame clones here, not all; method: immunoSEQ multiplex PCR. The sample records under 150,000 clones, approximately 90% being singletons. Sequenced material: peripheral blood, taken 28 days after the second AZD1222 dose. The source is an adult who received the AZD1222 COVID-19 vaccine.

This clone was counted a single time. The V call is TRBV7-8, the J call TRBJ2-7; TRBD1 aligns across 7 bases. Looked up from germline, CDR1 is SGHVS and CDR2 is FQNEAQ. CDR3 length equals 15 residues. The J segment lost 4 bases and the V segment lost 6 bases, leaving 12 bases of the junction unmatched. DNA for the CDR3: TGTGCCAGCAGACGACAGGGACGCGAGCAATACGAGCAGTACTTC. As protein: CASRRQGREQYEQYF.

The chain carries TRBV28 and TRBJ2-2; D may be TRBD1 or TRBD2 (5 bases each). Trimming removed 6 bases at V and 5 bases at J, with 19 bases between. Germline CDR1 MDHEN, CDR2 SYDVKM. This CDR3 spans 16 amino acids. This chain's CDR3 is CASSQHGTGGTGELFF. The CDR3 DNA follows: TGTGCCAGCAGCCAACATGGTACAGGAGGAACCGGGGAGCTGTTTTTT. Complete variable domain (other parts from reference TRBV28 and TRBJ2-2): DVKVTQSSRYLVKRTGEKVFLECVQDMDHENMFWYRQDPGLGLRLIYFSYDVKMKEKGDIPEGYSVSREKKERFSLILESASTNQTSMYLCASSQHGTGGTGELFFGEGSRLTVL.

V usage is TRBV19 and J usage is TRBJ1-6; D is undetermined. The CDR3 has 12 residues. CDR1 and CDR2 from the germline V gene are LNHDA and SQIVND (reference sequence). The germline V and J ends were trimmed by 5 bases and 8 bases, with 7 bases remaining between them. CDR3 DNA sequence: TGTGCCAGTAGTCCCCAAGATTCACCCCTCCACTTT. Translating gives CASSPQDSPLHF.

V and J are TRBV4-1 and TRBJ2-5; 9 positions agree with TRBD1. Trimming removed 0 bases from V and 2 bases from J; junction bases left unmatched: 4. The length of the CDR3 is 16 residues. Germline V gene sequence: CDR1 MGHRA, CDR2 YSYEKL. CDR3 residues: CASSQETGQGQETQYF. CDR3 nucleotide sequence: TGCGCCAGCAGCCAAGAAACCGGACAGGGGCAAGAGACCCAGTACTTC.